Shown below are 27 T cell receptor beta chains from a single sample sequenced in a study of Graves' ophthalmopathy and Graves' hyperthyroidism. Amplifying from RNA transcripts, the study obtained TCR beta CDR3 regions. First-round RT-PCR employed HTBI primers, with a second-round multiplex PCR after it. TCRdb independently ran MiXCR on the multiplex PCR reads; one entry per CDR3 protein. The table records roughly 400,000 distinct CDR3 sequences, about a sixth of them present only once. The sample taken for sequencing was peripheral blood. All receptors come from a woman under 30 with Graves' ophthalmopathy.

There are many counts of this clonotype. The rearrangement uses TRBV12-3 or TRBV12-4 and TRBJ1-1; 9 nucleotides agree with TRBD1. V gave up 5 bases and J gave up 2 bases; unmatched junction bases: 6. There are 15 residues in the CDR3. Written as DNA, the CDR3 is TGTGCCAGCAGTCCCGGGACAGGGACAAACACTGAAGCTTTCTTT. Protein product: CASSPGTGTNTEAFF.

This clonotype was recorded at least ten times. The genes are TRBV6-1 and TRBJ2-7; 8 bases align to TRBD2. Trimming removed 8 bases from V and 5 bases from J; junction bases left unmatched: 11. This CDR3 spans 14 amino acids. Germline V gene sequence: CDR1 MNHNS, CDR2 SASEGT. The CDR3 region is CASRLGAGVDEQYF. The DNA of the CDR3 is TGTGCCAGCCGCTTAGGAGCGGGAGTTGACGAGCAGTACTTC.

There are many counts of this clonotype. The chain combines TRBV7-2 with TRBJ1-5; the D gene is possibly TRBD1 (5 bases). This CDR3 is 19 amino acids long. Germline V CDR1 and CDR2: SGHTA, FQGNSA. V was clipped by 0 bases and J by 0 bases, with 18 bases between them. The CDR3 here is CASSLARLAGRASNQPQHF. The CDR3 DNA is TGTGCCAGCAGCTTAGCTCGCTTGGCAGGGCGTGCTAGCAATCAGCCCCAGCATTTT.

This clonotype was counted at least ten times. This chain links TRBV2 with TRBJ1-1; D is unclear. This CDR3 has 15 residues. Between the trimmed V and J ends, which lost 7 bases and 0 bases, there was a span of 15 bases. Germline values: CDR1 SNHLY, CDR2 FYNNEI. This CDR3 reads CASNPRTAMNTEAFF. The CDR3 DNA reads TGTGCCAGCAACCCTAGGACCGCGATGAACACTGAAGCTTTCTTT.

This clonotype was seen ten or more times. V is TRBV29-1 and J is TRBJ2-7, with 10 bases identical to TRBD1. This CDR3 has 12 residues. Per the germline V gene, CDR1 is SQVTM and CDR2 is ANQGSEA. The V and J ends lost 7 bases and 3 bases, in that order; junction bases with no gene match: 3. CDR3 loop: CSGRTGGYEQYF. CDR3 coding DNA: TGCAGCGGGAGGACAGGGGGCTACGAGCAGTACTTC.

The gene calls are TRBV29-1 and TRBJ2-5; D might be TRBD1 (5 bases). Trimming removed 1 base from V and 1 base from J, with 10 bases in between. Germline loops: CDR1 SQVTM, CDR2 ANQGSEA. The CDR3 length is 14 residues. The CDR3 nucleotides read TGCAGCGTTGAAGGGGGCAGTCCCCAAGAGACCCAGTACTTC. It codes for CSVEGGSPQETQYF.

The sample holds many counts of this clonotype. The V and J genes are TRBV20-1 and TRBJ2-5; D uncertain. This CDR3 is built from 14 residues. V was clipped by 5 bases and J by 2 bases, with 15 bases between them. The germline gives CDR1 DFQATT, CDR2 SNEGSKA (reference sequence). CDR3 DNA sequence: TGCAGTGCTCCGGATGTGAGGCCTCAAGAGACCCAGTACTTC. This gives the protein CSAPDVRPQETQYF.

The gene calls are TRBV5-6 and TRBJ1-1; a weak D match, TRBD1 (5 bases). The V and J ends lost 0 bases and 0 bases respectively, with 12 bases between them. Germline V gene lookup returns CDR1 SGHDT and CDR2 YYEEEE. The CDR3 length is 16 residues. The CDR3 reads CASSLDWGLMNTEAFF. The CDR3 coding sequence is TGTGCCAGCAGCTTGGATTGGGGCCTCATGAACACTGAAGCTTTCTTT. Full variable domain (rest looked up from reference TRBV5-6 and TRBJ1-1): DAGVTQSPTHLIKTRGQQVTLRCSPKSGHDTVSWYQQALGQGPQFIFQYYEEEERQRGNFPDRFSGHQFPNYSSELNVNALLLGDSALYLCASSLDWGLMNTEAFFGQGTRLTVV.

The chain recombines TRBV12-3 or TRBV12-4 with TRBJ2-5; 8 positions agree with TRBD1. With 3 bases clipped from V and 5 bases from J, the junction kept 2 bases outside the gene matches. This CDR3 comprises 13 residues. CDR3 residues: CASSLRQGETQYF. In nucleotides, the CDR3 is TGTGCCAGCAGTTTGCGACAGGGGGAGACCCAGTACTTC.

The sample holds many counts of this clonotype. V gene TRBV27 combines with J gene TRBJ2-2, with 8 bases lining up with TRBD1. Germline CDR1 reads MNHEY; CDR2 reads SMNVEV (reference sequence). V was pared by 5 bases and J by 5 bases, with 7 bases of the junction left unmatched. This CDR3 spans 15 amino acids. The CDR3: CASSPDRGLTGELFF. Written as DNA, the CDR3 is TGTGCCAGCAGTCCTGACAGGGGATTGACCGGGGAGCTGTTTTTT.

This clonotype has a count of ten or more. The chain uses TRBV14 and TRBJ2-7, with 7 bases fitting TRBD1. V shed 1 base and J 1 base; nucleotides not matched to a gene: 7. The CDR3 contains 16 residues. Germline values: CDR1 SGHDN, CDR2 FVKESK. The CDR3 reads CASSQGGSGQSYEQYF. CDR3 DNA: TGTGCCAGCAGCCAAGGAGGCTCGGGACAGTCCTACGAGCAGTACTTC.

Ten or more counts support this clonotype. The J gene is TRBJ1-2, the V gene TRBV11-2; 7 nucleotides agree with TRBD1. Trimming took 5 bases from V and 0 from J; bases not matched to a gene: 3. The germline CDR1 and CDR2 sequences are SGHAT and FQNNGV. The CDR3 runs to 14 residues. CDR3 in amino acids: CASSDRATNYGYTF. The CDR3 DNA reads as TGTGCCAGCAGCGACAGGGCCACTAACTATGGCTACACCTTC. Variable domain in full (rest from reference TRBV11-2 and TRBJ1-2): EAGVAQSPRYKIIEKRQSVAFWCNPISGHATLYWYQQILGQGPKLLIQFQNNGVVDDSQLPKDRFSAERLKGVDSTLKIQPAKLEDSAVYLCASSDRATNYGYTFGSGTRLTVV.

This clonotype has a count of ten or more. The chain is built from TRBV20-1 and TRBJ1-1; D gene uncertain. In germline, CDR1 is DFQATT, CDR2 SNEGSKA (reference sequence). V lost 0 bases and J lost 1, with 9 bases in between. The CDR3 runs to 14 residues. CDR3 DNA: TGCAGTGCTAGAGATGGAGGGTGGAACACTGAAGCTTTCTTT. Amino acid sequence: CSARDGGWNTEAFF.

This clonotype was observed at least ten times. V is TRBV29-1 and J is TRBJ2-2; D call uncertain. Trimming shortened V by 0 bases and J by 8 bases, and 13 bases separated the two germline ends. This CDR3 is built from 14 residues. Per the germline V gene, CDR1 is SQVTM and CDR2 is ANQGSEA. CDR3 in amino acids: CSVEDSPWRGELFF. The CDR3 DNA sequence: TGCAGCGTTGAAGACAGTCCCTGGAGAGGGGAGCTGTTTTTT.

This clonotype was seen ten or more times. V is TRBV27 and J is TRBJ1-5, with D unresolved. The CDR3 loop spans 17 amino acids. Germline CDR1 and CDR2: MNHEY and SMNVEV (reference sequence). The V end was cut by 4 bases, the J end by 1 base, with 17 bases between. The CDR3 DNA follows: TGTGCCAGCAGTTCTATCCAGGAAAAGTGGAGCAATCAGCCCCAGCATTTT. It yields the protein CASSSIQEKWSNQPQHF.

The chain recombines TRBV6-2 or TRBV6-3 with TRBJ1-1; D uncertain. The CDR3 is 11 amino acids. V lost 8 bases and J 2 bases, leaving 6 bases between the germline ends. The germline CDR1 and CDR2 sequences are MNHEY and SVGEGT. The CDR3: CASATNTEAFF. The CDR3 DNA is TGTGCCAGCGCCACCAACACTGAAGCTTTCTTT.

This clonotype occurred many times. V and J are TRBV28 and TRBJ1-5; D is perhaps TRBD1 (5 bases). Germline values: CDR1 MDHEN, CDR2 SYDVKM. Deletions cut 6 bases from V and 2 bases from J, with 11 bases between. The CDR3 extends over 14 amino acids. The CDR3 nucleotides are TGTGCCAGCAGCCCCAAACAGGGCAATCAGCCCCAGCATTTT. The encoded protein is CASSPKQGNQPQHF.

V usage is TRBV5-1 and J usage is TRBJ2-7; a possible D gene is TRBD1 (5 bases). V was shortened by 0 bases and J by 6 bases, with 13 bases between the two germline ends. The CDR3 has 14 residues. Germline CDR1 reads SGHRS; CDR2 reads YFSETQ. CDR3 in DNA: TGCGCCAGCAGCTTGGAACAGGCCTTCGCCGAGCAGTACTTC. This gives the protein CASSLEQAFAEQYF.

This clonotype was recorded many times. The gene calls are TRBV4-2 and TRBJ2-7; TRBD2 agrees at 7 bases. V lost 7 bases, J lost 7 bases, and 13 bases stayed unmatched. Germline-derived CDR1 and CDR2 are LGHNA and YNFKEQ. The CDR3 is made up of 14 amino acids. CDR3 bases: TGTGCCAGCACCCACGGGGGGAGGGCAGAAGAGCAGTACTTC. Amino acid sequence: CASTHGGRAEEQYF.

This clonotype was detected many times. The chain joins TRBV7-2 to TRBJ1-6, with a tentative D call TRBD1 (5 bases). The CDR3 is 14 amino acids. Germline-derived CDR1 and CDR2 are SGHTA and FQGNSA. Trimming cost V 3 bases and J 10 bases, with 13 bases left between them. CDR3 sequence: CASSFQGPGSPLHF. The CDR3 DNA sequence: TGTGCCAGCAGCTTCCAGGGTCCAGGGTCACCCCTCCACTTT.

The genes are TRBV4-3 and TRBJ1-3; D is perhaps TRBD1 (6 bases). Deletions cut 4 bases from V and 1 base from J, with 17 bases between. Germline V CDR1 and CDR2: LGHNA, YSLEER. This CDR3 spans 17 amino acids. The CDR3 reads CASSPGSGGPSGNTIYF. The CDR3 DNA follows: TGCGCCAGCAGCCCGGGCTCGGGGGGCCCGTCTGGAAACACCATATATTTT.

This clonotype was counted at least ten times. The chain couples TRBV7-2 to TRBJ1-1; TRBD1 might be the D (6 bases). This CDR3 contains 17 residues. V was cut by 5 bases and J by 3 bases, with 22 bases left in between. The germline V gene encodes CDR1 SGHTA and CDR2 FQGNSA. The CDR3 DNA follows: TGTGCCAGCAGCCCGGTCGGGGCGGGGGGGCGTGACACTGAAGCTTTCTTT. Protein: CASSPVGAGGRDTEAFF.

The V call is TRBV4-2, the J call TRBJ1-1; D unclear. This CDR3 has 12 residues. Looked up from germline, CDR1 is LGHNA and CDR2 is YNFKEQ. Trimming stripped 4 bases from V and 11 bases from J, with 14 bases between. The DNA for the CDR3 is TGTGCCAGCAGCCCGGCCGGTTCCCGGGCTTTCTTT. Its translation is CASSPAGSRAFF.

This clonotype was detected ten times or more. This rearrangement joins TRBV30 to TRBJ2-7; perhaps TRBD1 as D (5 bases). The CDR3 loop spans 14 amino acids. Trimming removed 3 bases from V and 1 base from J, with 13 bases in between. Germline V gene data show CDR1 as GTSNPN and CDR2 as SVGIG (reference sequence). CDR3 residues: CAWSLLGVSYEQYF. CDR3 bases: TGTGCCTGGAGCTTGTTAGGGGTTTCCTACGAGCAGTACTTC.

At least ten counts were recorded for this clonotype. The chain recombines TRBV6-5 with TRBJ2-5, with D possibly being TRBD1 (6 bases). Per germline, CDR1 MNHEY and CDR2 SVGAGI. The length of the CDR3 is 14 residues. V was clipped by 9 bases and J by 2 bases, with 16 bases between them. The chain's CDR3 is CASTQGIGQETQYF. Written as DNA, the CDR3 is TGTGCCAGTACCCAGGGGATCGGACAAGAGACCCAGTACTTC.

This clonotype was seen at least ten times. The J gene is TRBJ1-3, the V gene TRBV30; D not certain. CDR1 and CDR2 from the germline V gene are GTSNPN and SVGIG (reference sequence). The CDR3 has 12 residues. Trimming removed 7 bases from V and 4 bases from J, with 11 bases in between. CDR3 sequence (DNA): TGTGCCTCCCACCCGGGAGGAAACACCATATATTTT. Protein: CASHPGGNTIYF.

This clonotype has ten or more counts. V gene TRBV6-1 combines with J gene TRBJ1-5; D may be TRBD1 (5 bases). V was pared by 8 bases and J by 0 bases, with 14 bases between. Germline CDR1 is MNHNS and CDR2 is SASEGT. The CDR3 consists of 15 residues. CDR3 DNA: TGTGCCAGCGGTGTAGTGGGGGATAGCAATCAGCCCCAGCATTTT. Its protein product is CASGVVGDSNQPQHF.